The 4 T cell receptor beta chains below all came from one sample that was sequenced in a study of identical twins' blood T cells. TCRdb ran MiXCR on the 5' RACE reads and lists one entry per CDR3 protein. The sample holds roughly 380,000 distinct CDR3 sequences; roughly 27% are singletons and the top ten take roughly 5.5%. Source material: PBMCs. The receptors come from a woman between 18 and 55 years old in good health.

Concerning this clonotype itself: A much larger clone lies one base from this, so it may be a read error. CDR3 DNA: TGCAGCGTTGGTTGGGGCTACGAGCAGTGCTTC. Its protein product is CSVGWGYEQCF. The chain couples TRBV29-1 to TRBJ2-7; perhaps TRBD1 as D (5 bases). This CDR3 has 11 amino acids. The germline V gene has CDR1 SQVTM and CDR2 ANQGSEA.

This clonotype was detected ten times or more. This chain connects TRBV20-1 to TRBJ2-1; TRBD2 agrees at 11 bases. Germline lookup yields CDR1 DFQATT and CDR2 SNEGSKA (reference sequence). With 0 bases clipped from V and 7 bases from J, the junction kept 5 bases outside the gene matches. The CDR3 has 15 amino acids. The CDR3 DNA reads TGCAGTGCTAGAGATTGGGCTAGCGGGGGGAATGAGCAGTTCTTC. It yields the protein CSARDWASGGNEQFF.

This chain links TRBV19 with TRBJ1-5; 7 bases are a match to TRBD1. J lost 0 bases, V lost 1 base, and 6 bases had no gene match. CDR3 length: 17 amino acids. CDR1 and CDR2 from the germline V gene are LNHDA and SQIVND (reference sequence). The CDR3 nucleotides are TGTGCCAGTAGTATAGCCGGGACAGCTTATAGCAATCAGCCCCAGCATTTT. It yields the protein CASSIAGTAYSNQPQHF.

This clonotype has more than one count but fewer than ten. Written as DNA, the CDR3 is TGCGCCAGCAGAGGCGCAATAGGGTTGGGTTTCACGGCAGATACGCAGTATTTT. It encodes CASRGAIGLGFTADTQYF. The V gene is TRBV5-1, the J gene TRBJ2-3; D call uncertain. Germline V gives CDR1 SGHRS, CDR2 YFSETQ. V lost 5 bases and J lost 4, with 26 bases in between. This CDR3 region has 18 residues. The whole variable domain, filled in from reference TRBV5-1 and TRBJ2-3, reads KAGVTQTPRYLIKTRGQQVTLSCSPISGHRSVSWYQQTPGQGLQFLFEYFSETQRNKGNFPGRFSGRQFSNSRSEMNVSTLELGDSALYLCASRGAIGLGFTADTQYFGPGTRLTVL.